Each of the 29 T cell receptor beta chains below was sequenced from the same sample in a study of blood T cell repertoires in COVID-19. Profiling relied on immunoSEQ multiplex PCR, and the TCRdb table lists in-frame clones only, not all of them. The sample records under 200,000 clones, approximately 90% being singletons. Sample: peripheral blood. Receptors were obtained from a woman older than 75 in a cohort sampled during active or convalescent COVID-19.

The rearrangement uses TRBV28 and TRBJ2-3; tentative D call: TRBD1 (5 bases). CDR1 and CDR2 from the germline V gene are MDHEN and SYDVKM. The V and J ends lost 5 bases and 2 bases respectively, with 14 bases between them. CDR3 size: 15 residues. CDR3 region: CASSKTTDPTDTQYF. The CDR3 DNA follows: TGTGCCAGCAGTAAAACGACAGACCCCACAGATACGCAGTATTTT.

The chain employs TRBV6-2 or TRBV6-3 and TRBJ2-5, with D perhaps matching TRBD2 (6 bases). Germline lookup yields CDR1 MNHEY and CDR2 SVGEGT. With 1 base removed from V and 5 bases from J, the gap between germline ends came to 11 bases. CDR3 size: 14 residues. CDR3 sequence: CASSYWPGRETQYF. The CDR3 bases are TGTGCCAGCAGTTACTGGCCGGGGAGGGAGACCCAGTACTTC.

The chain uses TRBV11-2 and TRBJ2-3; TRBD2 might be the D (6 bases). There are 16 residues in the CDR3. V was pared by 4 bases and J by 3 bases, with 17 bases between. CDR1 is SGHAT and CDR2 is FQNNGV in the germline V gene. The CDR3 is CASSYPPTRPTDTQYF. Here the CDR3 DNA reads TGTGCCAGCAGCTACCCGCCGACTAGGCCAACAGATACGCAGTATTTT. Full variable domain (outside the CDR3, taken from reference TRBV11-2 and TRBJ2-3): EAGVAQSPRYKIIEKRQSVAFWCNPISGHATLYWYQQILGQGPKLLIQFQNNGVVDDSQLPKDRFSAERLKGVDSTLKIQPAKLEDSAVYLCASSYPPTRPTDTQYFGPGTRLTVL.

The chain recombines TRBV6-5 with TRBJ2-7, with a tentative D call TRBD1 (6 bases). The V gene's germline CDR1 is MNHEY and CDR2 SVGAGI. The CDR3 is made up of 13 amino acids. Trimming took off 2 bases at V and 7 bases at J, with 12 bases between the two ends. The CDR3 DNA reads as TGTGCCAGCAGTTACCCTGGGACACGGGAGCAGTACTTC. Protein sequence: CASSYPGTREQYF.

The V and J genes are TRBV7-6 and TRBJ2-3; 13 nucleotides match TRBD2. Per germline, CDR1 SGHVS and CDR2 FNYEAQ. CDR3 length: 20 amino acids. After removal of 5 bases from V and 0 bases from J, the junction contained 14 bases not matched to a gene. DNA of the CDR3: TGTGCCAGCAGCGTAACCTACCGGACTAGCGGGAGTGCTAGCACAGATACGCAGTATTTT. Translated: CASSVTYRTSGSASTDTQYF.

V usage is TRBV5-8 and J usage is TRBJ2-7; D gene uncertain. CDR3 length equals 13 residues. Trimming removed 0 bases from V and 1 base from J, with 5 bases in between. CDR1 and CDR2 (germline): SGHTS, YDEGEE. For the CDR3, the DNA is TGTGCCAGCAGCTTGGGAGAGTCCTACGAGCAGTACGTC. Amino acids: CASSLGESYEQYV.

V usage is TRBV5-6 and J usage is TRBJ1-5; D is ambiguous. The germline V gene has CDR1 SGHDT and CDR2 YYEEEE. The CDR3 loop spans 15 amino acids. Trimming left V 6 bases short and J 1 base short, with 14 bases between. The CDR3 loop reads CASTRGLLSNQPQHF. Here the CDR3 DNA reads TGTGCCAGCACGAGAGGGCTACTGAGCAATCAGCCCCAGCATTTT. The complete variable domain, with remaining parts taken from reference TRBV5-6 and TRBJ1-5, reads DAGVTQSPTHLIKTRGQQVTLRCSPKSGHDTVSWYQQALGQGPQFIFQYYEEEERQRGNFPDRFSGHQFPNYSSELNVNALLLGDSALYLCASTRGLLSNQPQHFGDGTRLSIL.

The V gene is TRBV7-9, the J gene TRBJ2-7; 10 bases are a match to TRBD2. With V trimmed by 7 bases and J by 4 bases, 10 bases remained unmatched. Germline CDR1 SEHNR, CDR2 FQNEAQ (reference sequence). The CDR3 has 15 amino acids. CDR3 coding DNA: TGTGCCAGCACCCTCTTCCTAGCGGGGGTTTACGAGCAGTACTTC. Residues: CASTLFLAGVYEQYF.

The V and J genes are TRBV27 and TRBJ2-2, with D perhaps matching TRBD1 (6 bases). The V end was cut by 3 bases, the J end by 5 bases, with 13 bases between. CDR1 MNHEY and CDR2 SMNVEV come from the germline V gene (reference sequence). The CDR3 loop spans 15 amino acids. Written as DNA, the CDR3 is TGTGCCAGCAGTTTGCAGGGGATGTGGACCGGGGAGCTGTTTTTT. This encodes CASSLQGMWTGELFF.

The CDR3 nucleotides read TGCGCCAGCAGCCCCGACGACAGGGATCTTCAGCCCCAGCATTTT. This encodes CASSPDDRDLQPQHF. This chain joins TRBV5-1 and TRBJ1-5; 7 nucleotides match TRBD1. Germline trimming cut 4 bases from V and 6 bases from J; bases unmatched to any gene: 10. The CDR3 covers 15 residues. Germline V CDR1 and CDR2: SGHRS, YFSETQ.

The chain is built from TRBV30 and TRBJ1-2; 9 nucleotides align to TRBD1. The V segment lost 5 bases and the J segment 2 bases; nucleotides outside the gene matches: 6. The CDR3 extends over 14 amino acids. Germline CDR1 is GTSNPN and CDR2 is SVGIG (reference sequence). Written as DNA, the CDR3 is TGTGCCTGGGGGGAAGGGACAGGGAACTATGGCTACACCTTC. Encoded protein: CAWGEGTGNYGYTF.

The rearrangement uses TRBV5-1 and TRBJ2-2; 9 bases fit TRBD2. The CDR3 is 17 amino acids. The germline V gene encodes CDR1 SGHRS and CDR2 YFSETQ. With V trimmed by 2 bases and J by 0 bases, 5 bases remained unmatched. The CDR3 DNA follows: TGCGCCAGCAGCTTTTGGCTAGCGGGGACGAACACCGGGGAGCTGTTTTTT. It encodes CASSFWLAGTNTGELFF.

The V call is TRBV12-3 or TRBV12-4, the J call TRBJ2-3, with D hard to call. Trimming removed 1 base at V and 8 bases at J, with 10 bases between. The CDR3 length is 13 residues. CDR3 region: CASSLDSMGTQYF. The CDR3 coding sequence is TGTGCCAGCAGTTTAGACAGTATGGGTACGCAGTATTTT.

The J gene is TRBJ1-6, the V gene TRBV5-6; 8 bases line up with TRBD1. Germline lookup yields CDR1 SGHDT and CDR2 YYEEEE. The CDR3 length is 15 residues. V lost 3 bases, J lost 9 bases, and 8 bases stayed unmatched. The CDR3 DNA sequence: TGTGCCAGCAGCTGGAACGACAGGGGTAGTTCACCCCTCCACTTT. It specifies CASSWNDRGSSPLHF.

This chain joins TRBV7-6 and TRBJ2-7, with a tentative D call TRBD2 (6 bases). The V end was cut by 0 bases, the J end by 4 bases, with 10 bases between. The germline V gene has CDR1 SGHVS and CDR2 FNYEAQ. The CDR3 is 14 amino acids. The CDR3 loop reads CASSLALGGYEQYF. CDR3 bases: TGTGCCAGCAGCTTAGCGCTCGGGGGATACGAGCAGTACTTC. The entire variable domain, with the rest obtained from reference TRBV7-6 and TRBJ2-7, is as follows: GAGVSQSPRYKVTKRGQDVALRCDPISGHVSLYWYRQALGQGPEFLTYFNYEAQQDKSGLPNDRFSAERPEGSISTLTIQRTEQRDSAMYRCASSLALGGYEQYFGPGTRLTVT.

This clone has more than one count but fewer than ten. The chain combines TRBV4-1 with TRBJ1-6; TRBD1 aligns across 7 bases. CDR3 length: 16 residues. The junction had 8 bases not matched to a gene; V was cut back by 1 base and J by 8 bases. The germline gives CDR1 MGHRA, CDR2 YSYEKL. This CDR3 is CASSQGQGRRDSPLHF. CDR3 in DNA: TGCGCCAGCAGCCAAGGACAGGGAAGGCGGGATTCACCCCTCCACTTT.

The V call is TRBV7-9, the J call TRBJ2-3, with D perhaps matching TRBD2 (5 bases). Germline CDR1 and CDR2: SEHNR and FQNEAQ (reference sequence). The V end lost 5 bases, the J end lost 4 bases, and 10 bases lay between the germline ends. The CDR3 loop spans 13 amino acids. CDR3 region: CASSPGSSDTQYF. The CDR3 DNA reads as TGTGCCAGCAGCCCGGGGAGTTCAGATACGCAGTATTTT.

The gene calls are TRBV27 and TRBJ2-4, with 8 bases lining up with TRBD1. Germline CDR1 is MNHEY and CDR2 is SMNVEV (reference sequence). V lost 6 bases to trimming and J lost 3 bases; unmatched junction nucleotides: 13. The CDR3 consists of 17 residues. Written as DNA, the CDR3 is TGTGCCAGCAGCCGCCAGGGGGCATTAGTTGGCAAAAACATTCAGTACTTC. Translating gives CASSRQGALVGKNIQYF.

The chain combines TRBV7-2 with TRBJ2-7; TRBD1 aligns across 8 bases. The CDR3 runs 18 residues. CDR1 and CDR2 (germline): SGHTA, FQGNSA. J was trimmed by 1 base and V by 3 bases; bases with no gene match: 14. The CDR3 region is CASSLGDRLKKPSYEQYF. The CDR3 DNA follows: TGTGCCAGCAGCTTGGGGGACAGGTTAAAAAAACCATCCTACGAGCAGTACTTC.

J is TRBJ2-2 and V is TRBV2; 10 bases are shared with TRBD1. Losses at the gene ends were 3 bases for V and 5 bases for J; bases not matched to a gene: 3. The CDR3 has 15 residues. Per the germline V gene, CDR1 is SNHLY and CDR2 is FYNNEI. CDR3 bases: TGTGCCAGCAGTGATGACAGGGGGCTTACCGGGGAGCTGTTTTTT. As protein: CASSDDRGLTGELFF.

V and J are TRBV19 and TRBJ1-3; D remains unclear. CDR1 is LNHDA, CDR2 SQIVND, per germline (reference sequence). The CDR3 has 14 residues. V was shortened by 6 bases and J by 6 bases, with 15 bases between the two germline ends. The DNA of the CDR3 is TGTGCCAGTAGCATGGATCGGGTGGAAAACACCATATATTTT. This sequence encodes CASSMDRVENTIYF.

The chain couples TRBV6-1 to TRBJ2-5; a weak D match, TRBD2 (6 bases). This CDR3 comprises 16 residues. Germline loops: CDR1 MNHNS, CDR2 SASEGT. Trimming left V 3 bases short and J 5 bases short, with 19 bases between. The CDR3 DNA reads as TGTGCCAGCAGTGATTTCGGGGGTGGGTTGAAGGAGACCCAGTACTTC. It codes for CASSDFGGGLKETQYF.

The chain links TRBV18 to TRBJ2-1, with D unresolved. V dropped 3 bases and J dropped 0 bases, with 3 bases sitting between them. CDR1 is KGHSH, CDR2 LQKENI, per germline. The CDR3 covers 13 residues. Here the CDR3 reads CASSPLSYNEQFF. The CDR3 nucleotides read TGTGCCAGCTCACCCCTCTCCTACAATGAGCAGTTCTTC.

The chain recombines TRBV3-1 (or the pseudogene TRBV3-2) with TRBJ1-3; D remains ambiguous. Trimming took 4 bases from V and 0 from J, leaving 10 bases between them. The CDR3 is made up of 15 amino acids. In germline, CDR1 is LGHDT, CDR2 YNNKEL (reference sequence). Here the CDR3 DNA reads TGTGCCAGCAGCCGGGAGGGATTCTCTGGAAACACCATATATTTT. The encoded protein is CASSREGFSGNTIYF.

The chain links TRBV30 to TRBJ1-6, with 7 bases lining up with TRBD1. Looked up from germline, CDR1 is GTSNPN and CDR2 is SVGIG (reference sequence). The CDR3 is 14 amino acids. The J segment lost 4 bases and the V segment lost 3 bases, leaving 3 bases of the junction unmatched. The CDR3, as DNA: TGTGCCTGGAGCAAGGGACAGTATAATTCACCCCTCCACTTT. Translating gives CAWSKGQYNSPLHF.

V usage is TRBV5-1 and J usage is TRBJ2-5; D not certain. Trimming removed 0 bases from V and 5 bases from J, with 11 bases in between. Germline CDR1 and CDR2: SGHRS and YFSETQ. This CDR3 has 14 residues. The CDR3 DNA is TGCGCCAGCAGCTTGGCGAGCGAGTCTGAGACCCAGTACTTC. Its protein product is CASSLASESETQYF.

This clone appeared a few times. This chain links TRBV9 with TRBJ2-7, with 9 bases lining up with TRBD1. V dropped 0 bases and J dropped 3; count of bases not matched to a gene: 4. CDR1 is SGDLS and CDR2 is YYNGEE in the germline V gene. The CDR3 runs 15 residues. The CDR3 reads CASSVVPGQGYEQYF. Here the CDR3 DNA reads TGTGCCAGCAGCGTAGTGCCGGGACAGGGCTACGAGCAGTACTTC. Drawing the rest from reference TRBV9 and TRBJ2-7, the complete variable domain is DSGVTQTPKHLITATGQRVTLRCSPRSGDLSVYWYQQSLDQGLQFLIQYYNGEERAKGNILERFSAQQFPDLHSELNLSSLELGDSALYFCASSVVPGQGYEQYFGPGTRLTVT.

The chain carries TRBV11-2 and TRBJ2-3; D not resolved. V was shortened by 2 bases and J by 2 bases, with 17 bases between the two germline ends. Germline lookup yields CDR1 SGHAT and CDR2 FQNNGV. This CDR3 comprises 17 residues. Written as DNA, the CDR3 is TGTGCCAGCAGCTTAAATCACATCGAGCGTATCACAGATACGCAGTATTTT. Translating it yields CASSLNHIERITDTQYF.

The chain uses TRBV6-4 and TRBJ2-2; the match to TRBD1 covers 7 bases. The CDR3 has 14 amino acids. CDR1 is MRHNA, CDR2 SNTAGT, per germline. After removal of 6 bases from V and 1 base from J, the junction contained 2 bases not matched to a gene. The CDR3 nucleotides read TGTGCCAGCAGCCGGGACAGGAACACCGGGGAGCTGTTTTTT. Residues: CASSRDRNTGELFF.